The 27 T cell receptor beta chains in this list originate from one sample, sequenced in a study of cytomegalovirus exposure and HLA in healthy donors. The PCR made use of 60 Vbeta and 13 Jbeta primers. Produced via immunoSEQ multiplex PCR; TCRdb's table is partial and in-frame only. The data hold 95,000 to 150,000 clones, with 83% observed a single time. Material for sequencing was PBMCs. The receptors were sampled from a man in his late teens or twenties in good health and CMV-seropositive.

This chain links TRBV7-6 with TRBJ1-3; 9 nucleotides align to TRBD1. V was clipped by 5 bases and J by 3 bases; unmatched bases: 5. Germline V gives CDR1 SGHVS, CDR2 FNYEAQ. The CDR3 is 15 amino acids. CDR3 DNA: TGTGCCAGCAGCAAAACAGGGGGCGGTGGAAACACCATATATTTT. Translated: CASSKTGGGGNTIYF. The variable domain in full, with the rest retrieved from reference TRBV7-6 and TRBJ1-3, is GAGVSQSPRYKVTKRGQDVALRCDPISGHVSLYWYRQALGQGPEFLTYFNYEAQQDKSGLPNDRFSAERPEGSISTLTIQRTEQRDSAMYRCASSKTGGGGNTIYFGEGSWLTVV.

The rearrangement joins TRBV19 to TRBJ2-2; D might be TRBD1 (6 bases). The V and J ends lost 2 bases and 4 bases respectively, with 11 bases between them. The germline gives CDR1 LNHDA, CDR2 SQIVND (reference sequence). The CDR3 spans 15 residues. CDR3 residues: CASSIQGLGTGELFF. The CDR3 bases are TGTGCCAGTAGTATACAGGGGCTGGGCACCGGGGAGCTGTTTTTT.

This chain uses TRBV19 with TRBJ1-2, with D uncertain. This CDR3 region has 12 residues. Germline loops: CDR1 LNHDA, CDR2 SQIVND (reference sequence). V was cut by 3 bases and J by 7 bases, with 9 bases left in between. The CDR3 DNA is TGTGCCAGTAGTATTTTGACACTTGGCTACACCTTC. Amino acids: CASSILTLGYTF.

V is TRBV6-4 and J is TRBJ1-4; no clear D gene. The V gene's germline CDR1 is MRHNA and CDR2 SNTAGT. This CDR3 is 14 amino acids long. The germline V and J ends were trimmed by 7 bases and 8 bases, with 17 bases remaining between them. CDR3 amino acids: CASIERRAAEKLFF. CDR3 nucleotides: TGTGCCAGCATCGAGAGGAGGGCTGCCGAAAAACTGTTTTTT.

CDR3 residues: CASQIGGRGNQPQHF. CDR3 DNA sequence: TGTGCCAGCCAGATAGGGGGTAGGGGAAATCAGCCCCAGCATTTT. The chain combines TRBV19 with TRBJ1-5; possible D gene TRBD1, 6 bases. CDR1 is LNHDA and CDR2 is SQIVND in the germline V gene (reference sequence). The CDR3 runs to 15 residues. V gave up 9 bases and J gave up 4 bases, with 19 bases separating them.

The V gene is TRBV7-7, the J gene TRBJ2-7, with 8 bases lining up with TRBD1. CDR1 and CDR2 (germline): SSHAT, FNYEAQ (reference sequence). Unmatched junction bases numbered 3, after V lost 0 bases and J lost 5 bases. The CDR3 runs to 14 residues. CDR3 protein: CASSLADRGHEQYF. The CDR3 DNA reads TGTGCCAGCAGCTTAGCAGACAGGGGCCACGAGCAGTACTTC.

CDR3 sequence (DNA): TGTGCCATCAGTGATCAAGCGGGGGGGCCCGGGGAGCTGTTTTTT. Translating it yields CAISDQAGGPGELFF. The chain employs TRBV10-3 and TRBJ2-2; 10 bases map to TRBD2. Germline V CDR1 and CDR2: ENHRY, SYGVKD. Unmatched junction bases numbered 4, after V lost 3 bases and J lost 6 bases. This CDR3 contains 15 residues.

This clone was seen a single time. The chain employs TRBV5-4 and TRBJ2-3, with 11 bases matching TRBD2. The V segment lost 3 bases and the J segment 1 base; nucleotides outside the gene matches: 4. The CDR3 runs 16 residues. CDR1 is SGHNT, CDR2 YYREEE, per germline (reference sequence). CDR3 bases: TGTGCCAGCAGCTACGGGACTAGCGGAGGCACAGATACGCAGTATTTT. It specifies CASSYGTSGGTDTQYF.

Worth noting for this clone: Other nucleotide sequences in the sample specify the same CDR3. This chain uses TRBV2 with TRBJ2-5; the match to TRBD2 covers 7 bases. V shed 2 bases, J shed 4 bases, and the junction held 4 bases outside the gene matches. The CDR3 runs to 14 residues. The germline V gene encodes CDR1 SNHLY and CDR2 FYNNEI. As DNA, the CDR3 is TGTGCCAGCAGTGAATCTTGGGGGGGAGAGACCCAGTACTTC. Translation: CASSESWGGETQYF.

The CDR3 DNA reads as TGTGCCAGCAGCGTACGAGGGGGCGGCACTGAAGCTTTCTTT. This gives the protein CASSVRGGGTEAFF. The V and J genes are TRBV9 and TRBJ1-1; 7 positions agree with TRBD1. Germline loops: CDR1 SGDLS, CDR2 YYNGEE. CDR3 length: 14 amino acids. V shed 1 base, J shed 4 bases, and the junction held 4 bases outside the gene matches.

This CDR3 is CASTETVYEQYF. The CDR3, as DNA: TGTGCCAGCACCGAGACTGTGTACGAGCAGTACTTC. The chain combines TRBV2 with TRBJ2-7; D is unresolved. CDR1 is SNHLY and CDR2 is FYNNEI in the germline V gene. V was pared by 7 bases and J by 4 bases, with 11 bases between. The CDR3 has 12 amino acids.

In its sample, this clone was seen once. This sequence joins TRBV19 and TRBJ2-1, with D possibly TRBD1 on 5 matching bases. In germline, CDR1 is LNHDA, CDR2 SQIVND (reference sequence). The length of the CDR3 is 14 residues. V shed 0 bases and J shed 3 bases, with 6 bases lying between them. DNA for the CDR3: TGTGCCAGTAGTATAGAGACAGTCTACAATGAGCAGTTCTTC. Protein: CASSIETVYNEQFF.

The rearrangement uses TRBV27 and TRBJ2-7; D is uncertain. The CDR3 is made up of 13 amino acids. In germline, CDR1 is MNHEY, CDR2 SMNVEV (reference sequence). Trimming cost V 3 bases and J 2 bases, with 8 bases left between them. DNA of the CDR3: TGTGCCAGCAGTTTGGCCAGAACCTACGAGCAGTACTTC. Translated: CASSLARTYEQYF.

The J gene is TRBJ2-1, the V gene TRBV5-6; TRBD2 aligns across 14 bases. The germline V gene encodes CDR1 SGHDT and CDR2 YYEEEE. The length of the CDR3 is 15 residues. Unmatched junction bases numbered 6, after V lost 4 bases and J lost 9 bases. DNA of the CDR3: TGTGCCAGCAGCGCCGGACTAGCGGGGGGTACTGAGCAGTTCTTC. Protein sequence: CASSAGLAGGTEQFF.

V gene TRBV19 combines with J gene TRBJ2-7; tentative D call: TRBD1 (5 bases). V lost 2 bases, J lost 3 bases, and 11 bases lay in between. Germline loops: CDR1 LNHDA, CDR2 SQIVND (reference sequence). The CDR3 length is 14 residues. CDR3 sequence reads: CASSIQDSGYEQYF. The DNA of the CDR3 is TGTGCCAGTAGTATACAAGACAGTGGCTACGAGCAGTACTTC.

V is TRBV30 and J is TRBJ1-1; the D gene is possibly TRBD1 (5 bases). The CDR3 sequence is 14 residues long. The germline gives CDR1 GTSNPN, CDR2 SVGIG (reference sequence). V lost 4 bases to trimming and J lost 2 bases, with 14 bases between them. This CDR3 reads CAWITAGVNTEAFF. The DNA for the CDR3 is TGTGCCTGGATTACGGCGGGGGTTAACACTGAAGCTTTCTTT.

V is TRBV30 and J is TRBJ1-2; D not resolved. CDR3 length: 14 amino acids. The V gene lost 4 bases and the J gene lost 2 bases, with 14 bases spanning the gap. CDR1 GTSNPN and CDR2 SVGIG come from the germline V gene (reference sequence). CDR3: CAWTGEGRNYGYTF. Here the CDR3 DNA reads TGTGCCTGGACCGGGGAGGGCAGGAACTATGGCTACACCTTC.

This clone was picked up one time. J is TRBJ2-1 and V is TRBV2; D gene unclear. CDR3 length equals 16 residues. Germline loops: CDR1 SNHLY, CDR2 FYNNEI. V lost 7 bases, J lost 0 bases, and 16 bases lay in between. The CDR3 here is CASTIDTPSSYNEQFF. The CDR3 DNA reads TGTGCCAGCACCATCGACACCCCGAGCTCCTACAATGAGCAGTTCTTC.

The CDR3 DNA follows: TGTGCCAGCAGTTCGCGACAGGTGCCCACTGAAGCTTTCTTT. This sequence encodes CASSSRQVPTEAFF. The chain has TRBV6-1 and TRBJ1-1, with a weak D call TRBD1 (6 bases). V was clipped by 5 bases and J by 4 bases, with 14 bases between them. The CDR3 is 14 amino acids. Germline CDR1 and CDR2: MNHNS and SASEGT.

The chain is built from TRBV14 and TRBJ1-3, with a possible D match to TRBD1 (5 bases). V lost 3 bases, J lost 4 bases, and 13 bases lay in between. This CDR3 has 15 amino acids. Germline V gene lookup returns CDR1 SGHDN and CDR2 FVKESK. CDR3 loop: CASSQAGTQGNTIYF. The DNA of the CDR3 is TGTGCCAGCAGCCAGGCCGGGACTCAAGGAAACACCATATATTTT.

The chain has TRBV11-3 and TRBJ2-2; D perhaps matches TRBD1 (6 bases). Deletions cut 1 base from V and 3 bases from J, with 12 bases between. Germline CDR1 SGHNT, CDR2 YENEEA. The CDR3 length is 16 residues. The CDR3 protein is CASSLALGADTGELFF. The CDR3 nucleotides read TGTGCCAGCAGCTTAGCGCTGGGGGCGGACACCGGGGAGCTGTTTTTT.

This chain uses TRBV7-6 with TRBJ2-2; 8 nucleotides match TRBD1. The CDR3 spans 16 residues. With 6 bases clipped from V and 6 bases from J, the junction kept 12 bases outside the gene matches. In germline, CDR1 is SGHVS, CDR2 FNYEAQ. CDR3 DNA sequence: TGTGCCAGCAGTCCTACCCCAGGGGGCGAGGCCGGGGAGCTGTTTTTT. Translating gives CASSPTPGGEAGELFF. The full variable domain, with the rest looked up from reference TRBV7-6 and TRBJ2-2, is GAGVSQSPRYKVTKRGQDVALRCDPISGHVSLYWYRQALGQGPEFLTYFNYEAQQDKSGLPNDRFSAERPEGSISTLTIQRTEQRDSAMYRCASSPTPGGEAGELFFGEGSRLTVL.

The chain is built from TRBV5-1 and TRBJ2-2; D might be TRBD1 (6 bases). This CDR3 has 13 amino acids. Per germline, CDR1 SGHRS and CDR2 YFSETQ. The V and J ends lost 6 bases and 4 bases respectively, with 10 bases between them. CDR3 DNA: TGCGCCAGCACCCAGGGGCGCACCGGGGAGCTGTTTTTT. It translates to CASTQGRTGELFF. The full variable domain, with the rest looked up from reference TRBV5-1 and TRBJ2-2, is KAGVTQTPRYLIKTRGQQVTLSCSPISGHRSVSWYQQTPGQGLQFLFEYFSETQRNKGNFPGRFSGRQFSNSRSEMNVSTLELGDSALYLCASTQGRTGELFFGEGSRLTVL.

J is TRBJ1-1 and V is TRBV19; D gene unclear. Germline CDR1 is LNHDA and CDR2 is SQIVND (reference sequence). CDR3 length equals 12 residues. The V and J ends lost 10 bases and 1 base respectively, with 10 bases between them. The CDR3 spells CATRVGNTEAFF. The CDR3 nucleotides are TGTGCCACCCGGGTTGGGAACACTGAAGCTTTCTTT.

A single count supports this clone. V gene TRBV27 combines with J gene TRBJ1-1; D gene uncertain. CDR1 is MNHEY and CDR2 is SMNVEV in the germline V gene (reference sequence). V lost 7 bases and J lost 0, with 9 bases in between. The CDR3 extends over 13 amino acids. The CDR3 is CASMSTMNTEAFF. The CDR3 DNA reads as TGTGCCAGCATGAGTACCATGAACACTGAAGCTTTCTTT.

The rearrangement uses TRBV2 and TRBJ2-3, with 8 bases aligning to TRBD1. The CDR3 has 16 residues. Germline V gene data show CDR1 as SNHLY and CDR2 as FYNNEI. Trimming at V came to 5 bases and at J to 6 bases, leaving 13 bases not matched to a gene. CDR3: CASSREQGVARDTQYF. CDR3 nucleotide sequence: TGTGCCAGCAGTCGGGAACAGGGGGTGGCCCGGGATACGCAGTATTTT.

V usage is TRBV6-5 and J usage is TRBJ1-1; D is uncertain. Germline CDR1 and CDR2: MNHEY and SVGAGI. V was clipped by 0 bases and J by 1 base, with 12 bases between them. This CDR3 is built from 16 residues. The CDR3 sequence is CASSYSEGSWNTEAFF. The CDR3 DNA reads as TGTGCCAGCAGTTACTCCGAGGGTTCATGGAACACTGAAGCTTTCTTT.